This T cell receptor (beta chain) was documented in a study of blood T cells in healthy people across ages. Using a J-beta primer mix together with a sample-barcoded 5' primer, a second PCR was run for 7 to 11 cycles. TCRdb called the 5' RACE reads again in MiXCR, with one record for every CDR3 protein. The sample lists 800,000 to 1,000,000 distinct CDR3 sequences, around 46% occurring once. The material sequenced was blood. This TCR derives from a man aged 30 to 45 in good health.

CDR3 coding DNA: TGTGCCAGCAGCCAAGGATGGGGGCGAGTTGGCCCTAGCACAGATACGCAGTATTTT. Translating it yields CASSQGWGRVGPSTDTQYF. This sequence joins TRBV14 and TRBJ2-3, with D possibly being TRBD1 (6 bases). The CDR3 is 19 residues long. Trimming removed 1 base at V and 0 bases at J, with 20 bases between. Per the germline V gene, CDR1 is SGHDN and CDR2 is FVKESK.